The TCR beta chain under discussion was sequenced for a study of OX40 agonist ivuxolimab in advanced cancers. The method was immunoSEQ multiplex PCR; TCRdb's version includes in-frame clones alone and lacks a portion of them. The repertoire includes about 67,000 clones, approximately 80% of them detected once, and 5.5% sits in the top ten. Individuals having autoimmune disease history or systemic immunosuppression were not enrolled. Germline assignment: CDR1 MNHEY and CDR2 SVGAGI. The CDR3 extends over 12 amino acids. Trimming took 7 bases from V and 0 from J, leaving 7 bases between them. The chain carries TRBV6-5 and TRBJ2-7; TRBD2 is a possible D gene (5 bases). This clonotype was obtained from an adult with an advanced solid tumor such as melanoma, head and neck, liver or kidney cancer. Here the sequenced sample was CD4+ or CD8+ T cells sorted from blood, taken in a trial of the OX40 agonist ivuxolimab. Here the CDR3 reads CASKAGSYEQYF. The CDR3 DNA is TGTGCCAGCAAGGCGGGCTCCTACGAGCAGTACTTC.